This entry lists 18 T cell receptor beta chains sequenced from one sample in a study of T cells in Graves' hyperthyroidism and ophthalmopathy. Amplified regions were TCR beta CDR3 sequences from RNA transcripts. Primed by the HTBI set, a first-round RT-PCR was run on the TCR CDR3. TCRdb used MiXCR to reprocess the multiplex PCR reads, holding one entry per CDR3 protein. The sample has approximately 270,000 distinct CDR3 sequences, 14% to 15% seen once. Sequencing used blood. The receptor set was obtained from a woman in her thirties or forties with Graves' hyperthyroidism that later progressed to Graves' ophthalmopathy.

The chain joins TRBV30 to TRBJ1-1; 7 positions match TRBD1. CDR1 is GTSNPN, CDR2 SVGIG, per germline (reference sequence). Trimming removed 4 bases from V and 4 bases from J; junction bases left unmatched: 3. CDR3 length: 12 amino acids. The CDR3 DNA reads TGTGCCTGGACCAGGACAGGCACTGAAGCTTTCTTT. Its protein product is CAWTRTGTEAFF.

This clonotype occurred many times. The gene calls are TRBV20-1 and TRBJ2-7, with TRBD2 matching over 16 bases. Germline V gene data show CDR1 as DFQATT and CDR2 as SNEGSKA (reference sequence). This CDR3 is built from 17 residues. V dropped 5 bases and J dropped 3; count of bases not matched to a gene: 10. The CDR3 protein is CSAPPGLAGGPLYEQYF. CDR3 nucleotides: TGCAGTGCTCCTCCGGGACTAGCGGGAGGGCCTCTCTACGAGCAGTACTTC.

CDR3 region: CASSPRGGFEETQYF. Here the CDR3 DNA reads TGTGCCAGCAGCCCAAGGGGGGGGTTCGAAGAGACCCAGTACTTC. The V and J genes are TRBV9 and TRBJ2-5, with a possible D match to TRBD2 (7 bases). Germline CDR1 and CDR2: SGDLS and YYNGEE. This CDR3 is 15 amino acids long. The germline V and J ends were trimmed by 4 bases and 3 bases, with 16 bases remaining between them.

This clonotype was recorded at least ten times. This chain joins TRBV5-5 and TRBJ2-7; D remains ambiguous. Deletions cut 7 bases from V and 0 bases from J, with 17 bases between. CDR3 length: 15 residues. Germline CDR1 SGHKS, CDR2 YYEKEE (reference sequence). The CDR3 here is CASSVSRNPSYEQYF. CDR3 bases: TGTGCCAGCTCCGTTTCGAGGAACCCCTCCTACGAGCAGTACTTC.

There are many counts of this clonotype. The chain is built from TRBV3-1 and TRBJ2-2; D is perhaps TRBD2 (6 bases). This CDR3 contains 16 residues. The V gene's germline CDR1 is LGHDT and CDR2 YNNKEL (reference sequence). The V end was cut by 1 base, the J end by 5 bases, with 14 bases between. In DNA form, the CDR3 reads TGTGCCAGCAGCCAAGGGATCGGGAGAGGGACCGGGGAGCTGTTTTTT. This translates into CASSQGIGRGTGELFF. Full variable domain (remainder filled in from reference TRBV3-1 and TRBJ2-2): DTAVSQTPKYLVTQMGNDKSIKCEQNLGHDTMYWYKQDSKKFLKIMFSYNNKELIINETVPNRFSPKSPDKAHLNLHINSLELGDSAVYFCASSQGIGRGTGELFFGEGSRLTVL.

This clonotype has a count of ten or more. This rearrangement joins TRBV20-1 to TRBJ2-1; D is unclear. V gave up 8 bases and J gave up 7 bases, with 18 bases separating them. This CDR3 is built from 13 residues. The germline V gene has CDR1 DFQATT and CDR2 SNEGSKA (reference sequence). DNA for the CDR3: TGCAGTAAAACAGAGGATTCCCGTAATGAGCAGTTCTTC. It encodes CSKTEDSRNEQFF.

This clonotype was picked up many times. V gene TRBV2 combines with J gene TRBJ2-2; D is unclear. CDR1 is SNHLY, CDR2 FYNNEI, per germline. The length of the CDR3 is 12 residues. Trimming removed 7 bases at V and 4 bases at J, with 7 bases between. The CDR3 reads CASTQFTGELFF. Written as DNA, the CDR3 is TGTGCCAGCACACAGTTCACCGGGGAGCTGTTTTTT.

This clonotype has ten or more counts. The chain has TRBV28 and TRBJ1-2; TRBD1 agrees at 10 bases. The germline gives CDR1 MDHEN, CDR2 SYDVKM. The V gene end was trimmed by 6 bases and the J gene end by 2 bases; junction bases not matched to a gene: 6. There are 15 residues in the CDR3. The CDR3 DNA sequence: TGTGCCAGCAGCCCTTGGGACAGGGGAAACTATGGCTACACCTTC. This gives the protein CASSPWDRGNYGYTF.

The V call is TRBV3-1, the J call TRBJ2-1; D may correspond to TRBD1 or TRBD2 (5 bases each). CDR3 length equals 15 residues. Trimming removed 1 base at V and 5 bases at J, with 12 bases between. Germline loops: CDR1 LGHDT, CDR2 YNNKEL (reference sequence). This CDR3 reads CASSQAARDHNEQFF. The CDR3 bases are TGTGCCAGCAGCCAAGCAGCCCGGGACCACAATGAGCAGTTCTTC.

This clonotype was observed many times. V usage is TRBV18 and J usage is TRBJ1-1; no clear D gene. CDR3 length: 15 residues. V dropped 8 bases and J dropped 0 bases, with 16 bases sitting between them. Germline assignment: CDR1 KGHSH and CDR2 LQKENI. The CDR3: CASPRGQTMNTEAFF. The CDR3 nucleotides read TGTGCCAGCCCCCGTGGGCAGACGATGAACACTGAAGCTTTCTTT.

This clonotype has ten or more counts. The chain recombines TRBV19 with TRBJ2-1; possible D gene TRBD2, 6 bases. Germline V gene lookup returns CDR1 LNHDA and CDR2 SQIVND (reference sequence). Trimming shortened V by 6 bases and J by 0 bases, and 12 bases separated the two germline ends. The CDR3 consists of 15 residues. The CDR3 is CASSAGLSSYNEQFF. In nucleotides, the CDR3 is TGTGCCAGTAGCGCGGGACTGAGCTCCTACAATGAGCAGTTCTTC.

This clonotype appeared many times. The chain carries TRBV11-2 and TRBJ1-1; 7 positions agree with TRBD1. CDR1 is SGHAT, CDR2 FQNNGV, per germline. This CDR3 contains 17 residues. Trimming took 4 bases from V and 0 from J; bases not matched to a gene: 11. CDR3 coding DNA: TGTGCCAGCAGCTGGGACAGCCTTAAAAGGATGAACACTGAAGCTTTCTTT. Its protein is CASSWDSLKRMNTEAFF.

V gene TRBV7-9 combines with J gene TRBJ2-1; 10 bases map to TRBD2. The junction had 8 bases not matched to a gene; V was cut back by 5 bases and J by 4 bases. This CDR3 contains 16 residues. CDR1 and CDR2 (germline): SEHNR, FQNEAQ (reference sequence). CDR3: CASSPTGTSAYNEQFF. As DNA, the CDR3 is TGTGCCAGCAGCCCAACCGGGACTAGCGCGTACAATGAGCAGTTCTTC. Together with reference TRBV7-9 and TRBJ2-1, the CDR3 gives the full variable domain: DTGVSQNPRHKITKRGQNVTFRCDPISEHNRLYWYRQTLGQGPEFLTYFQNEAQLEKSRLLSDRFSAERPKGSFSTLEIQRTEQGDSAMYLCASSPTGTSAYNEQFFGPGTRLTVL.

This clonotype has ten or more counts. The V call is TRBV15, the J call TRBJ2-2, with D perhaps TRBD1 (7 bases). Looked up from germline, CDR1 is LNHNV and CDR2 is YYDKDF (reference sequence). This CDR3 contains 15 residues. The germline V and J ends were trimmed by 5 bases and 7 bases, with 17 bases remaining between them. The CDR3 sequence: CATSRGTVGVGELFF. In DNA, the CDR3 is TGTGCCACCAGCCGCGGGACAGTGGGCGTCGGGGAGCTGTTTTTT.

This clonotype was detected many times. V gene TRBV5-6 combines with J gene TRBJ2-2; 9 bases fit TRBD2. In germline, CDR1 is SGHDT, CDR2 YYEEEE. The CDR3 consists of 14 residues. J was trimmed by 7 bases and V by 4 bases; bases with no gene match: 5. CDR3 sequence (DNA): TGTGCCAGCAGCACCGGACTAGCGATCGGGGAGCTGTTTTTT. The encoded protein is CASSTGLAIGELFF.

This clonotype was detected a few times. V is TRBV5-1 and J is TRBJ1-6, with 9 bases matching TRBD1. CDR1 is SGHRS, CDR2 YFSETQ, per germline. This CDR3 has 15 amino acids. The junction had 9 bases not matched to a gene; V was cut back by 4 bases and J by 10 bases. The CDR3 reads CASSLTGQGRSPLHF. DNA for the CDR3: TGCGCCAGCAGCCTAACTGGACAGGGGAGATCACCCCTCCACTTT.

The chain joins TRBV2 to TRBJ2-7; 7 bases agree with TRBD1. This CDR3 is 12 amino acids long. V was clipped by 1 base and J by 12 bases; unmatched bases: 6. In germline, CDR1 is SNHLY, CDR2 FYNNEI. CDR3 coding DNA: TGTGCCAGCAGTGAAGAGGGGGCGAGAACGTACTTC. Residues: CASSEEGARTYF.

This clonotype appeared a few times. The chain is built from TRBV2 and TRBJ1-2, with D perhaps TRBD1 (6 bases). Trimming removed 5 bases from V and 0 bases from J, with 16 bases in between. Germline CDR1 is SNHLY and CDR2 is FYNNEI. CDR3 size: 16 residues. Written as DNA, the CDR3 is TGTGCCAGCAGTCTCCGACGGGACACTACTAACTATGGCTACACCTTC. Its protein is CASSLRRDTTNYGYTF.